In its sample, the clone carrying this T cell receptor beta chain was seen a few times. Antigen specificity is unknown. This record belongs to a study of cytomegalovirus exposure and HLA in healthy donors. Findings of the study overall: It was 164 TCR beta chains that were listed as cytomegalovirus-associated.

The PCR contained 60 Vbeta and 13 Jbeta primers. The assay was immunoSEQ multiplex PCR, and TCRdb's table has in-frame clones only and misses some. The sample has fewer than 70,000 clones, about 74% seen once. The donors comprised healthy bone marrow donors. The CDR3 runs 15 residues. J lost 2 bases, V lost 0 bases, and 4 bases had no gene match. Germline CDR1 reads LNHDA; CDR2 reads SQIVND (reference sequence). The chain recombines TRBV19 with TRBJ2-7, with 7 bases aligning to TRBD2. The origin of this receptor is a woman aged 55-70 years in good health and CMV-seropositive. The material sequenced was PBMCs. Here the CDR3 reads CASSIDQAGPYEQYF. In DNA, the CDR3 is TGTGCCAGTAGTATAGATCAAGCGGGGCCCTACGAGCAGTACTTC.